This TCR beta chain was captured by sequencing in a study of blood T cell repertoires in COVID-19. Study-wide context: Sites across the United States, Italy and Spain contributed samples from acute and convalescent COVID-19. PBMCs, B-cell-depleted T cells, or T cells were the source of the cDNA or gDNA that made up the material.

Study processing details: Reference gene primer amplification gave estimated nucleated cell counts. Repertoires were generated with immunoSEQ multiplex PCR, while TCRdb's copy carries only in-frame clones and drops some. Clone size and the V and J calls come from that table; the DNA yielded D and trimming. The sample has roughly 150,000 clones, 84% seen once. V gave up 3 bases and J gave up 0 bases, with 11 bases separating them. The CDR3 length is 15 residues. The V gene's germline CDR1 is MNHNY and CDR2 SVGAGI (reference sequence). Sequencing used peripheral blood. This TCR was sampled from a woman between 50 and 59 years old with acute or convalescent COVID-19. J is TRBJ2-5 and V is TRBV6-6; possibly TRBD2 for D (5 bases). The chain's CDR3 is CASSYERTNQETQYF. CDR3 sequence (DNA): TGTGCCAGCAGTTATGAGCGGACCAACCAAGAGACCCAGTACTTC.